The 32 T cell receptor beta chains listed next were all sequenced from one sample in a study of vaccination and CD4 T cells after COVID-19. The Oncomine TCR Beta short-read assay was applied to DNA of cultured CD4+ T cells. TCRdb re-analysed the PCR reads in MiXCR, keeping a single row per CDR3 protein. Of around 16,000 distinct CDR3 sequences listed, 73% are singletons. Antigens of these TCRs are unknown. This sample's treatment: approximately 10-day PBMC culture with coronavirus spike peptide pools or control peptides (ViraFEST assay). Specimen: CD4+ T cells from blood, cultured in vitro. The receptors stem from a human donor who had recovered from COVID-19.

CDR3 DNA: TGTGCCAGCGCTGGGAGGGGGCCAGATACGCAGTATTTT. Its protein product is CASAGRGPDTQYF. The V gene is TRBV11-2, the J gene TRBJ2-3; D assignment may be TRBD1 or TRBD2 (7 bases each). Trimming removed 8 bases at V and 4 bases at J, with 13 bases between. The germline V gene encodes CDR1 SGHAT and CDR2 FQNNGV. The length of the CDR3 is 13 residues.

In this sample, this clonotype turned up a few times. As DNA, the CDR3 is TGCAGTGCTAGGTGGCAGCAAACTAACTATGGCTACACCTTC. Encoded protein: CSARWQQTNYGYTF. The chain combines TRBV20-1 with TRBJ1-2; no firm D call. V dropped 3 bases and J dropped 0 bases, with 11 bases sitting between them. There are 14 residues in the CDR3. In germline, CDR1 is DFQATT, CDR2 SNEGSKA (reference sequence).

V is TRBV6-2 or TRBV6-3 and J is TRBJ2-7, with D possibly matching TRBD1 (5 bases). This CDR3 region has 13 residues. Germline lookup yields CDR1 MNHEY and CDR2 SVGEGT. V was trimmed by 6 bases and J by 11 bases, leaving 20 bases between them. As DNA, the CDR3 is TGTGCCAGCAGCCATGGACACGGTGGAGTCGAGTACTTC. This sequence encodes CASSHGHGGVEYF.

V is TRBV7-9 and J is TRBJ1-1; D uncertain. CDR1 SEHNR and CDR2 FQNEAQ come from the germline V gene (reference sequence). This CDR3 comprises 11 residues. Trimming removed 5 bases at V and 5 bases at J, with 6 bases between. CDR3 nucleotides: TGTGCCAGCAGCCCCCATACTGAAGCTTTCTTT. Residues: CASSPHTEAFF.

This chain joins TRBV30 and TRBJ1-2; D not certain. The ends were cut back, 3 bases at V and 2 bases at J, with 10 bases in the middle. The CDR3 is made up of 13 amino acids. Germline CDR1 GTSNPN, CDR2 SVGIG (reference sequence). In nucleotides, the CDR3 is TGTGCCTGGAGGACCTCCACAAACTATGGCTACACCTTC. It is translated as CAWRTSTNYGYTF.

This clonotype came up once. In nucleotides, the CDR3 is TGTGCCAGCAGCCCTCGGCCGGACGGCAATCAGCCCCAGCATTTT. Its translation is CASSPRPDGNQPQHF. The rearrangement links TRBV7-6 to TRBJ1-5; D gene ambiguous. In germline, CDR1 is SGHVS, CDR2 FNYEAQ. The length of the CDR3 is 15 residues. V dropped 5 bases and J dropped 2 bases, with 13 bases sitting between them. Filled out from reference TRBV7-6 and TRBJ1-5, the complete variable domain reads GAGVSQSPRYKVTKRGQDVALRCDPISGHVSLYWYRQALGQGPEFLTYFNYEAQQDKSGLPNDRFSAERPEGSISTLTIQRTEQRDSAMYRCASSPRPDGNQPQHFGDGTRLSIL.

The chain links TRBV19 to TRBJ1-5; 11 bases agree with TRBD1. This CDR3 is 15 amino acids long. Germline V gene lookup returns CDR1 LNHDA and CDR2 SQIVND (reference sequence). Losses at the gene ends were 5 bases for V and 3 bases for J; bases not matched to a gene: 3. The CDR3 region is CASSWDRGYNQPQHF. CDR3 DNA: TGTGCCAGTAGTTGGGACAGGGGGTACAATCAGCCCCAGCATTTT.

This clonotype was detected a few times. The chain couples TRBV27 to TRBJ1-2; D gene unclear. V lost 6 bases, J lost 5 bases, and 16 bases lay in between. The CDR3 is made up of 14 amino acids. Looked up from germline, CDR1 is MNHEY and CDR2 is SMNVEV (reference sequence). CDR3 in DNA: TGTGCCAGCAGCCCCGCCAGGTTTTTGTATGGCTACACCTTC. Translated: CASSPARFLYGYTF.

This rearrangement joins TRBV7-2 to TRBJ2-7; the D gene is possibly TRBD2 (6 bases). Germline CDR1 is SGHTA and CDR2 is FQGNSA. The V gene lost 2 bases and the J gene lost 0 bases, with 11 bases spanning the gap. CDR3 length: 15 amino acids. CDR3 in DNA: TGTGCCAGCAGCTTAATTGCGGGGAGCTCCTACGAGCAGTACTTC. It translates to CASSLIAGSSYEQYF. The variable domain in full, completed from reference TRBV7-2 and TRBJ2-7, reads GAGVSQSPSNKVTEKGKDVELRCDPISGHTALYWYRQSLGQGLEFLIYFQGNSAPDKSGLPSDRFSAERTGGSVSTLTIQRTQQEDSAVYLCASSLIAGSSYEQYFGPGTRLTVT.

The chain has TRBV28 and TRBJ1-2, with D possibly TRBD1 on 5 matching bases. The germline V and J ends were trimmed by 6 bases and 7 bases, with 15 bases remaining between them. The CDR3 covers 13 residues. The germline gives CDR1 MDHEN, CDR2 SYDVKM. CDR3 DNA: TGTGCCAGCAGCTCGGGACTTCTGCTTGGCTACACCTTC. Its translation: CASSSGLLLGYTF.

Comment on this clonotype: At one end, the junction sequence differs from germline, possibly due to a read error. The J gene is TRBJ1-3, the V gene TRBV7-7; D might be TRBD1 (5 bases). The CDR3 covers 15 residues. Germline V CDR1 and CDR2: SSHAT, FNYEAQ (reference sequence). CDR3 sequence reads: CASSLGPGYGNTIYF. The CDR3 nucleotides are TGTGCTAGCAGCTTAGGACCAGGGTATGGAAACACCATATATTTT.

The chain joins TRBV12-3 or TRBV12-4 to TRBJ1-5; the match to TRBD1 covers 10 bases. The J segment lost 13 bases and the V segment lost 3 bases, leaving 9 bases of the junction unmatched. The CDR3 spans 14 residues. The CDR3 DNA sequence: TGTGCCAGCAGTTTGGGCCCGGGGACAGGGGCGCAGCATTTT. Translating gives CASSLGPGTGAQHF.

V gene TRBV5-4 combines with J gene TRBJ1-1; no clear D gene. CDR1 SGHNT and CDR2 YYREEE come from the germline V gene (reference sequence). This CDR3 region has 13 residues. Trimming shortened V by 0 bases and J by 4 bases, and 7 bases separated the two germline ends. In nucleotides, the CDR3 is TGTGCCAGCAGCTTGGGGGTACGCACTGAAGCTTTCTTT. Encoded protein: CASSLGVRTEAFF.

V gene TRBV12-3 or TRBV12-4 combines with J gene TRBJ1-2, with D perhaps TRBD1 (5 bases). The V end lost 3 bases, the J end lost 5 bases, and 16 bases lay between the germline ends. The CDR3 has 15 amino acids. This CDR3 is CASSFEGRGRYGYTF. Here the CDR3 DNA reads TGTGCCAGCAGTTTTGAGGGGAGGGGCAGGTATGGCTACACCTTC.

This clonotype has a handful of counts. Here the CDR3 DNA reads TGTGCCAGTAGCCCAGAGACAGGGCCCAGGTATCAGCCCCAGCATTTT. This codes for CASSPETGPRYQPQHF. This chain joins TRBV19 and TRBJ1-5; 7 bases match TRBD1. The CDR3 extends over 16 amino acids. Unmatched junction bases numbered 13, after V lost 6 bases and J lost 5 bases. CDR1 is LNHDA and CDR2 is SQIVND in the germline V gene (reference sequence). Full variable domain (remainder filled in from reference TRBV19 and TRBJ1-5): DGGITQSPKYLFRKEGQNVTLSCEQNLNHDAMYWYRQDPGQGLRLIYYSQIVNDFQKGDIAEGYSVSREKKESFPLTVTSAQKNPTAFYLCASSPETGPRYQPQHFGDGTRLSIL.

V gene TRBV7-2 combines with J gene TRBJ2-7; 14 bases are a match to TRBD2. CDR1 and CDR2 (germline): SGHTA, FQGNSA. With V trimmed by 5 bases and J by 3 bases, 9 bases remained unmatched. CDR3 length equals 17 residues. CDR3 sequence: CASSKGTSGSTHYEQYF. CDR3 DNA: TGTGCCAGCAGCAAAGGGACTAGCGGGAGTACTCACTACGAGCAGTACTTC.

CDR3 nucleotide sequence: TGCAGTGCAGACACCGGGATCGGCAATCAGCCCCAGCATTTT. The encoded protein is CSADTGIGNQPQHF. This rearrangement joins TRBV20-1 to TRBJ1-5; no reliable D call. Trimming took 6 bases from V and 2 from J, leaving 14 bases between them. The CDR3 has 14 residues. The germline V gene has CDR1 DFQATT and CDR2 SNEGSKA (reference sequence).

The gene calls are TRBV4-1 and TRBJ1-1; TRBD1 might be the D (6 bases). With 0 bases removed from V and 9 bases from J, the gap between germline ends came to 20 bases. This CDR3 is 16 amino acids long. Germline CDR1 and CDR2: MGHRA and YSYEKL. The CDR3 region is CASSQDERRGWNQAFF. Here the CDR3 DNA reads TGCGCCAGCAGCCAAGACGAACGAAGGGGGTGGAACCAAGCTTTCTTT.

The chain employs TRBV20-1 and TRBJ2-7, with D perhaps matching TRBD1 or TRBD2 (5 bases each). CDR1 DFQATT and CDR2 SNEGSKA come from the germline V gene (reference sequence). This CDR3 contains 15 residues. V lost 0 bases, J lost 0 bases, and 12 bases lay in between. The CDR3 DNA reads as TGCAGTGCTAGAGAGTGGGACGGAAGCTCCTACGAGCAGTACTTC. This encodes CSAREWDGSSYEQYF.

This clonotype has just one count. The rearrangement joins TRBV6-1 to TRBJ1-5; no clear D. From germline, CDR1 is MNHNS and CDR2 SASEGT. CDR3 size: 13 residues. Trimming left V 6 bases short and J 0 bases short, with 6 bases between. In nucleotides, the CDR3 is TGTGCCAGCAGGCTCAGTAGCAATCAGCCCCAGCATTTT. Translation gives CASRLSSNQPQHF.

This clonotype counts as large (0.1 to 1%). V is TRBV29-1 and J is TRBJ1-2, with D perhaps matching TRBD1 (6 bases). The CDR3 has 14 amino acids. Germline V CDR1 and CDR2: SQVTM, ANQGSEA. V lost 4 bases to trimming and J lost 1 base, with 13 bases between them. This CDR3 reads CSVGLGGNNYGYTF. DNA for the CDR3: TGCAGCGTTGGGTTGGGGGGCAATAACTATGGCTACACCTTC.

This clonotype came up a few times. The chain employs TRBV20-1 and TRBJ1-6; D is unresolved. V lost 3 bases, J lost 4 bases, and 7 bases lay in between. Germline CDR1 and CDR2: DFQATT and SNEGSKA (reference sequence). This CDR3 contains 13 residues. This CDR3 is CSARGPYNSPLHF. Here the CDR3 DNA reads TGCAGTGCTAGGGGTCCTTATAATTCACCCCTCCACTTT.

This chain uses TRBV20-1 with TRBJ1-2; no clear D. This CDR3 spans 13 amino acids. V lost 6 bases, J lost 1 base, and 12 bases lay in between. Germline loops: CDR1 DFQATT, CDR2 SNEGSKA (reference sequence). DNA for the CDR3: TGCAGTGCCCTAGGACCTCTTAACTATGGCTACACCTTC. Protein sequence: CSALGPLNYGYTF.

This clonotype has a handful of counts. The rearrangement uses TRBV7-2 and TRBJ1-5; no firm D call. V was shortened by 6 bases and J by 6 bases, with 18 bases between the two germline ends. Germline lookup yields CDR1 SGHTA and CDR2 FQGNSA. This CDR3 spans 15 amino acids. Here the CDR3 DNA reads TGTGCCAGCAGTCCAATAGGATCGAGTTTTCAGCCCCAGCATTTT. Protein product: CASSPIGSSFQPQHF.

The chain joins TRBV7-9 to TRBJ1-5; 8 positions agree with TRBD1. Germline-derived CDR1 and CDR2 are SEHNR and FQNEAQ (reference sequence). There are 15 residues in the CDR3. The trim removed 5 bases at V and 3 bases at J, leaving 6 bases unmatched. The CDR3 reads CASSQTGVPNQPQHF. CDR3 coding DNA: TGTGCCAGCAGCCAGACAGGGGTTCCCAATCAGCCCCAGCATTTT.

This chain uses TRBV24-1 with TRBJ2-3; 9 positions match TRBD1. With V trimmed by 3 bases and J by 3 bases, 12 bases remained unmatched. CDR1 is KGHDR, CDR2 SFDVKD, per germline. The CDR3 sequence is 18 residues long. The CDR3 DNA reads TGTGCCACCAGTGATCCCAAAAACAACAGGGGGCAAACAGATACGCAGTATTTT. Protein: CATSDPKNNRGQTDTQYF.

The gene calls are TRBV5-6 and TRBJ1-6, with a weak D call TRBD1 (5 bases). Germline CDR1 reads SGHDT; CDR2 reads YYEEEE. The CDR3 loop spans 13 amino acids. V lost 4 bases and J lost 8, with 10 bases in between. This CDR3 is CASSPDRDSPLHF. CDR3 coding DNA: TGTGCCAGCAGCCCAGACAGAGATTCACCCCTCCACTTT.

The chain couples TRBV20-1 to TRBJ1-2; D is unclear. The V end was cut by 6 bases, the J end by 4 bases, with 15 bases between. The V gene's germline CDR1 is DFQATT and CDR2 SNEGSKA (reference sequence). The CDR3 is made up of 13 amino acids. CDR3 sequence reads: CSAERTGSYGYTF. In DNA form, the CDR3 reads TGCAGTGCGGAAAGGACGGGCAGCTATGGCTACACCTTC.

The gene calls are TRBV7-3 and TRBJ2-5; 7 bases line up with TRBD2. This CDR3 contains 15 residues. With V trimmed by 4 bases and J by 5 bases, 10 bases remained unmatched. In germline, CDR1 is SGHTA, CDR2 FQGTGA. The CDR3 coding sequence is TGTGCCAGCAGCTCGTCACCGTCTAGCGGTGAGACCCAGTACTTC. Translating gives CASSSSPSSGETQYF.

This rearrangement joins TRBV19 to TRBJ2-3; D is perhaps TRBD2 (6 bases). Trimming took off 3 bases at V and 0 bases at J, with 10 bases between the two ends. The CDR3 contains 15 residues. Germline V gene data show CDR1 as LNHDA and CDR2 as SQIVND (reference sequence). DNA of the CDR3: TGTGCCAGTAGTATGACCGGGGGTAGCACAGATACGCAGTATTTT. This codes for CASSMTGGSTDTQYF.

The J gene is TRBJ2-2, the V gene TRBV7-2; D is ambiguous. V was trimmed by 5 bases and J by 3 bases, leaving 13 bases between them. The CDR3 is 15 residues long. CDR1 is SGHTA and CDR2 is FQGNSA in the germline V gene. The CDR3 DNA reads as TGTGCCAGCAGCCAGCTCCGGCGGCACACCGGGGAGCTGTTTTTT. Its translation is CASSQLRRHTGELFF.

V gene TRBV11-2 combines with J gene TRBJ2-7; TRBD2 agrees at 9 bases. CDR1 and CDR2 from the germline V gene are SGHAT and FQNNGV. V gave up 5 bases and J gave up 7 bases; unmatched junction bases: 15. This CDR3 is 16 amino acids long. Here the CDR3 DNA reads TGTGCCAGCAGCCCCCGGCGGCTAGCGGGACCCCAGGAGCAGTACTTC. Its protein product is CASSPRRLAGPQEQYF.